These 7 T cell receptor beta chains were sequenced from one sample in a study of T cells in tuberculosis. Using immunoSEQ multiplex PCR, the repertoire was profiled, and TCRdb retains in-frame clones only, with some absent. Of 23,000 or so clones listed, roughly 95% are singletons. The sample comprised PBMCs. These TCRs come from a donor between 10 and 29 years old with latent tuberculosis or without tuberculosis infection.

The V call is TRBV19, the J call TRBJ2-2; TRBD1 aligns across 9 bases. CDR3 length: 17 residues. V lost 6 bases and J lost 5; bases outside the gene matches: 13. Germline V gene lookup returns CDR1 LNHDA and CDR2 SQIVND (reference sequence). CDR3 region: CASSTIPGQGGTGELFF. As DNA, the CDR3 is TGTGCCAGTAGCACCATCCCGGGACAGGGAGGGACCGGGGAGCTGTTTTTT.

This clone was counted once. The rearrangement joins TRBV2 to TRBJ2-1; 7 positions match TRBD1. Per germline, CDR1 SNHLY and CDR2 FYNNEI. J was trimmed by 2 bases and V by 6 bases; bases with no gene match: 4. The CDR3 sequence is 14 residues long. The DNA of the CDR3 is TGTGCCAGCAGGTCCGGGACAGCCTACAATGAGCAGTTCTTC. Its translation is CASRSGTAYNEQFF.

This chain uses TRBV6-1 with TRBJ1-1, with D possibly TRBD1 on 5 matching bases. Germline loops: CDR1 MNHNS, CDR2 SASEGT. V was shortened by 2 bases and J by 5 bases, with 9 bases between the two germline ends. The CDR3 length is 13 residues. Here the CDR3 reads CASSEQGGTEAFF. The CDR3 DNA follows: TGTGCCAGCAGTGAACAGGGAGGGACTGAAGCTTTCTTT.

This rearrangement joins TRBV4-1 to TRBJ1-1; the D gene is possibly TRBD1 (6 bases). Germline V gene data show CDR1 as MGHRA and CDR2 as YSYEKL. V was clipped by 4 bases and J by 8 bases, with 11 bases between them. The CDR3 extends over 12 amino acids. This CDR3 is CASSPSGHEAFF. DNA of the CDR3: TGCGCCAGCAGCCCTTCGGGACACGAAGCTTTCTTT.

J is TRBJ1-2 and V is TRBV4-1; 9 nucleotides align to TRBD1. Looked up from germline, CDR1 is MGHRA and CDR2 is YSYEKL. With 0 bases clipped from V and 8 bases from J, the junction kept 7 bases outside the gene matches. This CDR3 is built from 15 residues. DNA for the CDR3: TGCGCCAGCAGCCAAGAGTTTGGGACAGGGTCCGGCTACACCTTC. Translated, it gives CASSQEFGTGSGYTF.

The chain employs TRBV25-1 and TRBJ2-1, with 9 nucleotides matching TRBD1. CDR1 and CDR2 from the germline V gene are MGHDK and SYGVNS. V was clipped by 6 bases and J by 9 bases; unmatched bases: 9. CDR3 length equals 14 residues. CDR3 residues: CASRATTGGSEQFF. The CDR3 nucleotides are TGTGCCAGCAGGGCTACCACAGGGGGCAGTGAGCAGTTCTTC.

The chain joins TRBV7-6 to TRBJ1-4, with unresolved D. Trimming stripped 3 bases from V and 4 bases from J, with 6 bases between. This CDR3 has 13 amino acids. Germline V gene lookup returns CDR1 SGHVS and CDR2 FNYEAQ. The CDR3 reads CASSFGSNEKLFF. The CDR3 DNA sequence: TGTGCCAGCAGCTTTGGCAGTAATGAAAAACTGTTTTTT.